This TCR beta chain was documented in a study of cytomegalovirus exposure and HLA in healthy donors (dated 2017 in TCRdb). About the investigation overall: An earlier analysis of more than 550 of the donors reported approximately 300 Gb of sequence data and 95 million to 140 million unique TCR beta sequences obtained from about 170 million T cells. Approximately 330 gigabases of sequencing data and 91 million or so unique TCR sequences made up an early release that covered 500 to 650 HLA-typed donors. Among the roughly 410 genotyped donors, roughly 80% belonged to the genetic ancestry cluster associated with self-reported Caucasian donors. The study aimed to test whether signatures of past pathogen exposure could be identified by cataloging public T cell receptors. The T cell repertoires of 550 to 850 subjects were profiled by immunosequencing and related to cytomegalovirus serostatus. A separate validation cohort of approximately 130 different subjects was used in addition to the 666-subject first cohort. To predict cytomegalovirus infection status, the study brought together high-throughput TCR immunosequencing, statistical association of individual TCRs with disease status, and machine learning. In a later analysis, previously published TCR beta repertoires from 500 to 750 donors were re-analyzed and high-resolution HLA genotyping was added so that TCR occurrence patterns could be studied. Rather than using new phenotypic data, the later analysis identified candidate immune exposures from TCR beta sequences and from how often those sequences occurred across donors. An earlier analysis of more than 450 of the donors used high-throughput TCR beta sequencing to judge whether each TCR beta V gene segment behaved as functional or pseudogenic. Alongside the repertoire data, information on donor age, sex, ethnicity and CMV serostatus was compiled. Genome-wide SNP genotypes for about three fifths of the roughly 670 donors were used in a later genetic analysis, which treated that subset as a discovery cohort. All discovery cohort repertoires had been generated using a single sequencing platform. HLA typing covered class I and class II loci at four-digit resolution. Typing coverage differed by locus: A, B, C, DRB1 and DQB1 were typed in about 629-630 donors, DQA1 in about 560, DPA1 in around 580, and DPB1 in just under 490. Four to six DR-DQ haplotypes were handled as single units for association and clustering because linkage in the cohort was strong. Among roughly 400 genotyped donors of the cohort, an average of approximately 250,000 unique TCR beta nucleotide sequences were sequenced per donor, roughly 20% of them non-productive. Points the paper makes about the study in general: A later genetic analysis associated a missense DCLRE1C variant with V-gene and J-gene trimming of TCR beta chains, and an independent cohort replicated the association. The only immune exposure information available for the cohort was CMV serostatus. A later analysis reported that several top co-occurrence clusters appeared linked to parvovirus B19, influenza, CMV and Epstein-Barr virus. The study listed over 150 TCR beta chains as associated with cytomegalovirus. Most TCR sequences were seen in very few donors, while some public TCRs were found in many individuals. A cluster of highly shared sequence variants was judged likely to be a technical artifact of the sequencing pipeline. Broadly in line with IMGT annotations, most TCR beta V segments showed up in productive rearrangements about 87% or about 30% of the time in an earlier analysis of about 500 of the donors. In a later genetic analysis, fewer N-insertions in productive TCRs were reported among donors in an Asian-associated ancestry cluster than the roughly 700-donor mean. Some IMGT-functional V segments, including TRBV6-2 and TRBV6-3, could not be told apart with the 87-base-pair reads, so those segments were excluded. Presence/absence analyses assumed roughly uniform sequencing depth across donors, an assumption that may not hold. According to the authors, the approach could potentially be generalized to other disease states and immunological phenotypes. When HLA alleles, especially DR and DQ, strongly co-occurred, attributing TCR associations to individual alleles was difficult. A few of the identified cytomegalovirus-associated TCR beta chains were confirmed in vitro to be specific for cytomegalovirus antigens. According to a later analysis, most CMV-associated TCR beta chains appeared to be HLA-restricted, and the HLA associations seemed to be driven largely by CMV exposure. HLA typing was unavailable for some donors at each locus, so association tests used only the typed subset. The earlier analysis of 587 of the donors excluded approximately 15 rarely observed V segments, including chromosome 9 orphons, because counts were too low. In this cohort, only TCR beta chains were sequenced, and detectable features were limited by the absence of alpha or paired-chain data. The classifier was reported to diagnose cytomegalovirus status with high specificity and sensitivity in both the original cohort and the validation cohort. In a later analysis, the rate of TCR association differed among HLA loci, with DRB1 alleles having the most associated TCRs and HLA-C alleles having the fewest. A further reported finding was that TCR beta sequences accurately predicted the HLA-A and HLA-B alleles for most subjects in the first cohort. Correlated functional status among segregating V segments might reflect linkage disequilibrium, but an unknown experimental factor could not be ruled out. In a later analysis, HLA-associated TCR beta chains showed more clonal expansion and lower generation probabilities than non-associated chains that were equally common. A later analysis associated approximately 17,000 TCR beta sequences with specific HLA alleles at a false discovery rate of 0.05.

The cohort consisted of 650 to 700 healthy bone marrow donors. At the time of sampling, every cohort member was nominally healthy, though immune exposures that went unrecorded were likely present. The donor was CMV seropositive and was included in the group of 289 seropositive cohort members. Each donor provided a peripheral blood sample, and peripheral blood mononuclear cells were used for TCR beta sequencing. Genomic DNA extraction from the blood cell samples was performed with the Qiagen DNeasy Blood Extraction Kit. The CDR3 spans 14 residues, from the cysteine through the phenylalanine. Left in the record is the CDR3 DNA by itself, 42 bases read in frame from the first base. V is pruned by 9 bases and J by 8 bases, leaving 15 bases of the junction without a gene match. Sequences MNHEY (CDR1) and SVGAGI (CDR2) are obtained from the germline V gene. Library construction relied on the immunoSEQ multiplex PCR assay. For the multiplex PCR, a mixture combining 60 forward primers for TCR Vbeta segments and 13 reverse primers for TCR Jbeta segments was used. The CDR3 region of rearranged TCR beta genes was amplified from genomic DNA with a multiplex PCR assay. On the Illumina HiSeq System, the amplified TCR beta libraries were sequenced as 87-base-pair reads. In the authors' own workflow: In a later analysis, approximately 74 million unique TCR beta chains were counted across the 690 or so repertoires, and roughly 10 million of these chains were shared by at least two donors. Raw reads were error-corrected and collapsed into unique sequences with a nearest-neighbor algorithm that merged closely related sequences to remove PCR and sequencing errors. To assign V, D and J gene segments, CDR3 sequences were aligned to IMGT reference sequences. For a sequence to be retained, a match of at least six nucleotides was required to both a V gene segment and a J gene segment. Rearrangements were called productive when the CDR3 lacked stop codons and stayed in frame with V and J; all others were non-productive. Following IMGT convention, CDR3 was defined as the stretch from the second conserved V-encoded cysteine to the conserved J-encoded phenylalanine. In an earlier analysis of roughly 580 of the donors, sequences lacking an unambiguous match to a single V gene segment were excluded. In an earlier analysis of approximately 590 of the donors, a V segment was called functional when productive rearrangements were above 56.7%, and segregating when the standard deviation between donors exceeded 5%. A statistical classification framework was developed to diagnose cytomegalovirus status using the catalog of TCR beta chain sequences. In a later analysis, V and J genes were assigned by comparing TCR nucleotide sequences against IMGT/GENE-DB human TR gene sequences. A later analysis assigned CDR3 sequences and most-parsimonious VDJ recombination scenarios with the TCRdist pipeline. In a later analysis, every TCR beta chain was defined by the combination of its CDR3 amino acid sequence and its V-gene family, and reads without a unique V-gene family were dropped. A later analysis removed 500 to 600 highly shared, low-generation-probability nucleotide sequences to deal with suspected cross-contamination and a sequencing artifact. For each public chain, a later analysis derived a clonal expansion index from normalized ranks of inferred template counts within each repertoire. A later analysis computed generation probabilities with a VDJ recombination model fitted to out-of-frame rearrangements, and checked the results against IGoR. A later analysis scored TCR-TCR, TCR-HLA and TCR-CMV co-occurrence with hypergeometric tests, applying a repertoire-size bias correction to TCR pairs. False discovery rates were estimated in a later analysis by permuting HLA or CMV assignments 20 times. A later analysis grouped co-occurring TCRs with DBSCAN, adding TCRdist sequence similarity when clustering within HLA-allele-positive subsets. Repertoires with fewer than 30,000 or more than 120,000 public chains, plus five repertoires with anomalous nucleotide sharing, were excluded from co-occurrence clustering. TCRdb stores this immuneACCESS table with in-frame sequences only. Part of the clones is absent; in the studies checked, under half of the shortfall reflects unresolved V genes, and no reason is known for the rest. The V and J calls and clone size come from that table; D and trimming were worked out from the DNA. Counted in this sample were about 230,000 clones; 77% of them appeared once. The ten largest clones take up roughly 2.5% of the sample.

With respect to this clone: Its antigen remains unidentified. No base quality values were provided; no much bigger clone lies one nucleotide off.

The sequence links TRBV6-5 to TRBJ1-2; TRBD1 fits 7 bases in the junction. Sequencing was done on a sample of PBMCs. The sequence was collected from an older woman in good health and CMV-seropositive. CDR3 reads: CASAGQPRRGGYTF. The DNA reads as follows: TGTGCCAGTGCGGGACAGCCTCGTCGTGGGGGCTACACCTTC.